The clone carrying this T cell receptor (beta chain) was recorded only once. Its target is not known. The data stem from a study of OX40 agonist ivuxolimab in advanced cancers. The wider study: Intravenous ivuxolimab at 0.01 to 10 mg/kg was given to patients every 2 weeks. Points from the study as a whole: Both blood CD4+ and CD8+ T cells showed clonal growth by week 6 at 0.1 to 3.0 mg/kg.

Trimming removed 3 bases at V and 0 bases at J, with 12 bases between. Looked up from germline, CDR1 is SGDLS and CDR2 is YYNGEE. The length of the CDR3 is 16 residues. This table comes from immunoSEQ multiplex PCR, and its TCRdb copy is limited to in-frame clones, with some not included. This sample yields 37,000 or so clones, of which roughly 86% are seen a single time; 2.4% belongs to the top ten. Anyone with autoimmune disease history or systemic immunosuppression was excluded. The TCR was taken from an adult with an advanced solid tumor such as melanoma, head and neck, liver or kidney cancer. The sequencing used CD4+ or CD8+ T cells sorted from blood, collected in a trial of the OX40 agonist ivuxolimab. The chain is built from TRBV9 and TRBJ2-2; a weak D match, TRBD1 (5 bases). CDR3 in DNA: TGTGCCAGCAGCGAGGGGCACACCCCGAACACCGGGGAGCTGTTTTTT. Amino acids: CASSEGHTPNTGELFF. Variable domain in full (rest from reference TRBV9 and TRBJ2-2): DSGVTQTPKHLITATGQRVTLRCSPRSGDLSVYWYQQSLDQGLQFLIQYYNGEERAKGNILERFSAQQFPDLHSELNLSSLELGDSALYFCASSEGHTPNTGELFFGEGSRLTVL.